The source of this TCR beta chain is a study of response to subunit inactivated influenza vaccine. Overall study findings and caveats: After each seasonal influenza vaccination, few new T cells are recruited, the authors suggested.

TCRdb analysed the RT-PCR reads with MiXCR anew, one entry per CDR3 protein. The sample lists about 610,000 distinct CDR3 sequences; around 15% were seen once. The CDR3 totals 13 residues. The V gene's germline CDR1 is DFQATT and CDR2 SNEGSKA (reference sequence). V lost 0 bases, J lost 8 bases, and 10 bases lay in between. This clonotype has only a few counts. Its antigen is not known. Sequenced material: PBMCs from blood, taken about 12 days after vaccination. The V gene is TRBV20-1, the J gene TRBJ1-4; D is unresolved. This sequence was found in a man in his fifties or sixties who received an inactivated influenza vaccine. The DNA for the CDR3 is TGCAGTGCTAGAGATTCTGGTCCAGAAAAACTGTTTTTT. Its protein product is CSARDSGPEKLFF.